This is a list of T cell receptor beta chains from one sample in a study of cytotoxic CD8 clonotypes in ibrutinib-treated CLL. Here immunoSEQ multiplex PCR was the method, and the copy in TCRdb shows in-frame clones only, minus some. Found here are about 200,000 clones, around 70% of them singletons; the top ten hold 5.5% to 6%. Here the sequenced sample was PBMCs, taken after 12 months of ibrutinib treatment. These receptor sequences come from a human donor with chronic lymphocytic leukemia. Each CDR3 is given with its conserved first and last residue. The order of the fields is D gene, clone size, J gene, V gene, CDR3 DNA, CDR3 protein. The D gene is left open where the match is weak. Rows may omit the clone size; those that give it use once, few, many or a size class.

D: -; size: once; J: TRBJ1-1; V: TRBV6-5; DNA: TGTGCCAGCAGTTCTGATGGGGGCATCGACACTGAAGCTTTCTTT; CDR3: CASSSDGGIDTEAFF
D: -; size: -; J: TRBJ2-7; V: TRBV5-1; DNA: TGCGCCAGCAGCTTGCGGGTAGGCAGCAGCTACGAGCAGTACTTC; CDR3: CASSLRVGSSYEQYF
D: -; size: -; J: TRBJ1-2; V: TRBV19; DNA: TGTGCCAGTAGTATTTTCACGGCCTATGGCTACACCTTC; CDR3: CASSIFTAYGYTF
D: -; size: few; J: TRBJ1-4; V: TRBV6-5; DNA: TGTGCCAGCAGTTACTCGAGCCGCCCTGGGGAAAAACTGTTTTTT; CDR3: CASSYSSRPGEKLFF
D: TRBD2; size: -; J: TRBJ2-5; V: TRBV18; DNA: TGTGCCAGCAGGCCCCCGGGCGGGAGGTACCAAGAGACCCAGTACTTC; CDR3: CASRPPGGRYQETQYF
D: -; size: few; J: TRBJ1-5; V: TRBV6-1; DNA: TGTGCCAGCAGGTCTAGGGGCCGGAATCAGCCCCAGCATTTT; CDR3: CASRSRGRNQPQHF
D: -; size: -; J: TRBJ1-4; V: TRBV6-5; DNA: TGTGCCAGCAGTGAATTGGGAGAAAAACTGTTTTTT; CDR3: CASSELGEKLFF
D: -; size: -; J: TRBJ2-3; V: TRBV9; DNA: TGTGCCAGCAGCGGAGCCTCTGGCGGGGGCCGGGGAGATACGCAGTATTTT; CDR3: CASSGASGGGRGDTQYF
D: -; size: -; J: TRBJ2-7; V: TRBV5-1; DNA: TGCGCCAGCACGGACACAGGGCAGCAGTACTTC; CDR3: CASTDTGQQYF
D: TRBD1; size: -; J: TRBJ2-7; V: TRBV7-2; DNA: TGTGCCAGCAGCCCCGACAGGGGCTCCTACGAGCAGTACTTC; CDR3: CASSPDRGSYEQYF
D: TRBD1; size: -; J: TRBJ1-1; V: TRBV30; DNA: TGTGCCTGGGGCCGGGACAGGTTAAATTTAATGAACACTGAAGCTTTCTTT; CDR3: CAWGRDRLNLMNTEAFF
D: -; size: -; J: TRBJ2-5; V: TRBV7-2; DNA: TGTGCCAGCAGCCGAGATAACGGGGAGACCCAGTACTTC; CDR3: CASSRDNGETQYF
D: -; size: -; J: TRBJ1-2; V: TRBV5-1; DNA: TGCGCCAGCAGCTTTGGGGACCGAGACTATGGCTACACCTTC; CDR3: CASSFGDRDYGYTF
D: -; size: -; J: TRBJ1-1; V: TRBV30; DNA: TGTGCCTGGAGTGATGGATTTGAAGCTTTCTTT; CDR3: CAWSDGFEAFF
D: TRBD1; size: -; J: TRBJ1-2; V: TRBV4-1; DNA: TGCGCCAGCAGCGAAGCCACTACCGGGACAGGAAGGGCTTTCTATGGCTACACCTTC; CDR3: CASSEATTGTGRAFYGYTF
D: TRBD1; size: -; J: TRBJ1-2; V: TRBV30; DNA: TGTGCCCAGGGACAGGGAAACTATGGCTACACCTTC; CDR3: CAQGQGNYGYTF
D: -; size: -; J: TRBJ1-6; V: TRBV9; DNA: TGTGCCAGCAGCGGGGGGACGGAGCTTAATTCACCCCTCCACTTT; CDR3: CASSGGTELNSPLHF
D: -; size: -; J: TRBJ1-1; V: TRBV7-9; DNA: TGTGCCAGCAGTTCGACCGTCGGAGAGGAGACTGAAGCTTTCTTT; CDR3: CASSSTVGEETEAFF
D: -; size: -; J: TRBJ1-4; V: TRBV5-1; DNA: TGCGCCAGCAGCTTAACAGGATTTAATGAAAAACTGTTTTTT; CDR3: CASSLTGFNEKLFF
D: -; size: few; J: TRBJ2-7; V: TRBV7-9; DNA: TGTGCCAGCAGCCCGCCGGGCGGTCGCTACGAGCAGTACTTC; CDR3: CASSPPGGRYEQYF
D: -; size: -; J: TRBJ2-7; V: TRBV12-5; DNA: TGTGCTACGGCAGCCCTTGGGGACGAGCAGTACTTC; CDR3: CATAALGDEQYF
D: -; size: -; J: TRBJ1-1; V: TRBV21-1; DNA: TGTGCCAGCAGCAAGGTTGACAGGGGAGTTGGAACGGTCTCTGAAGCTTTCTTT; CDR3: CASSKVDRGVGTVSEAFF
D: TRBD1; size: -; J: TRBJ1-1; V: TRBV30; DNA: TGTGCCTGGAGTGTCGGGACAGGGTCGTGGACTGAAGCTTTCTTT; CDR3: CAWSVGTGSWTEAFF
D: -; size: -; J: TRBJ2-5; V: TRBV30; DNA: TGTGCCTGGAGCCGGGGAGGTGGGGCCGGGGAGACCCAGTACTTC; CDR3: CAWSRGGGAGETQYF
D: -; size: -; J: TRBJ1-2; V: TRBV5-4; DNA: TGTGCCAGCAGCTCCGCAGGCGGCTACACCTTC; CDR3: CASSSAGGYTF
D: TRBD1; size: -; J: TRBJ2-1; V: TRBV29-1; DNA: TGCAGCGTGAGGACAGGACACAATGAGCAGTTCTTC; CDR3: CSVRTGHNEQFF
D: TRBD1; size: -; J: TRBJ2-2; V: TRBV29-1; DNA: TGCAGCGCTGAGGACAGGGGGCGGGACGGGGAGCTGTTTTTT; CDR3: CSAEDRGRDGELFF